This T cell receptor (beta chain) derives from a study of T cell repertoires in cytomegalovirus infection (dated by TCRdb to between 2018 and 2021). As for the study more broadly: The HLA type of each donor mattered for the analysis, because public TCR beta signatures pointed to carriage of CMV infection along with the matching HLA type.

Overall results and qualifications from the work: In the ex vivo response, HLA-C-restricted CMV-specific TCR beta clonotypes were dominant, and in two of eight donors the single most frequent clonotype came from this HLA-C-restricted group. In both this cohort and an independent cohort of 350 to 400 donors, the cumulative frequency of public TCR beta family members distinguished carriers of CMV infection plus the relevant HLA type.

This sample was sequenced with an Illumina HiSeq 1500. The public sequencing data were trimmed at Q25 with fastp and processed into clonotypes with MiXCR by TCRdb, which kept only in-frame beta chains. Every entry covers one CDR3 protein and lists the most common genes and DNA from its rows. This sample holds approximately 70,000 distinct CDR3 sequences; about 4% were observed only once. In total, the top ten clones hold roughly 22% of the sample. Unmatched junction bases come to 6, with V trimmed by 5 bases and J by 5 bases. Taken from the germline V gene, the CDR1 and CDR2 loops are SGHTA and FQGTGA. Including cysteine and phenylalanine, the CDR3 has 14 amino acids. The sequence is cut down to CDR3 DNA, 42 bases in frame from base 1. This clonotype was seen ten or more times. Its antigen specificity is not known. No base quality values were provided; no much bigger clone lies one nucleotide off.

This TCR derives from a human donor in good health (CMV status not recorded). Some clones in this sample may be carry-over from other donors' samples. Recombination linked TRBV7-3 to TRBJ2-5; 9 central nucleotides agree with TRBD2. Sequencing input: PBMCs. The base sequence is TGTGCCAGCAGCAAAGCGGGAGGAGGGGAGACCCAGTACTTC. Translated, it gives CASSKAGGGETQYF. The full variable domain, with segments outside the CDR3 supplied by the reference TRBV7-3 and TRBJ2-5 proteins, appears as GAGVSQTPSNKVTEKGKYVELRCDPISGHTALYWYRQSLGQGPEFLIYFQGTGAADDSGLPNDRFFAVRPEGSVSTLKIQRTERGDSAVYLCASSKAGGGETQYFGPGTRLLVL.